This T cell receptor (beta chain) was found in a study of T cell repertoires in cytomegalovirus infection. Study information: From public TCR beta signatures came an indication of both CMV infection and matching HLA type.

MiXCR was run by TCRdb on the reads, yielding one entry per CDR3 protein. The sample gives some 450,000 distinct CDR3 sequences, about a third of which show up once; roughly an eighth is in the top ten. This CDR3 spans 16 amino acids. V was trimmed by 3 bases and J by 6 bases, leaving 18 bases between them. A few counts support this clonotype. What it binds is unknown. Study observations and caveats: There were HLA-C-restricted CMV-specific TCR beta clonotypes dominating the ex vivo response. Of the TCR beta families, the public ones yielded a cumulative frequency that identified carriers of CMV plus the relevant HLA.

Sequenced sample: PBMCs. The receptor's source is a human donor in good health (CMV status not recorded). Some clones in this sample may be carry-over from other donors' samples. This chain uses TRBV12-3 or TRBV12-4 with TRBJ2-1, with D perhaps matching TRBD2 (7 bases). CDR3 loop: CASSFLGGGPLNEQFF. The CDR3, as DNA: TGTGCCAGCAGTTTTTTGGGGGGGGGGCCCCTCAATGAGCAGTTCTTC.